The 26 T cell receptor beta chains given below trace back to one sample, sequenced in a study of molecular identifiers for immune sequencing clone quantification (dated by TCRdb to the late 2010s). Receptor libraries were prepared by PCR. The run used an Illumina HiSeq 4000. Using fastp at Q25 and MiXCR, TCRdb reprocessed the public reads and kept productive beta chains. Duplicate CDR3 protein sequences are folded into a single record with the most common DNA and genes. For this sample the table gives approximately 90,000 distinct CDR3 sequences, of which roughly 23% were detected only once. The ten largest clones represent approximately 0.99% of the sample. Sequenced sample: naive CD8+ T cells from blood, with Jurkat cell RNA spiked in. The cell subset or site tag for this specimen amounts to: FACS-sorted CD8+CD4-CCR7+CD45RA+ naive T cells. The receptors were gathered from a human donor in good health. Some libraries in this study had Jurkat cell RNA spiked in.

Remarks on this clonotype: Since a much larger clone is just one base distant, this may be a read error. CDR3 sequence: CAGQNRAGRDTQYF. The CDR3 bases are TGTGCCGGACAAAACAGGGCGGGTAGAGATACGCAGTATTTT. The rearrangement joins TRBV11-2 to TRBJ2-3; D is possibly TRBD1 (6 bases). The CDR3 runs 14 residues. Germline CDR1 is SGHAT and CDR2 is FQNNGV. V was clipped by 11 bases and J by 5 bases, with 20 bases between them. The full variable domain, completed using reference TRBV11-2 and TRBJ2-3, is EAGVAQSPRYKIIEKRQSVAFWCNPISGHATLYWYQQILGQGPKLLIQFQNNGVVDDSQLPKDRFSAERLKGVDSTLKIQPAKLEDSAVYLCAGQNRAGRDTQYFGPGTRLTVL.

This clonotype turned up a few times. The chain combines TRBV12-3 or TRBV12-4 with TRBJ2-1; 9 bases are shared with TRBD1. The CDR3 extends over 15 amino acids. With V trimmed by 5 bases and J by 5 bases, 7 bases remained unmatched. CDR3 region: CASSPTGGLNNEQFF. The CDR3, as DNA: TGTGCCAGCAGTCCGACAGGGGGATTGAACAATGAGCAGTTCTTC.

The chain has TRBV6-5 and TRBJ2-1; 9 nucleotides line up with TRBD2. Germline values: CDR1 MNHEY, CDR2 SVGAGI. The V segment lost 6 bases and the J segment 9 bases; nucleotides outside the gene matches: 15. The CDR3 has 16 residues. CDR3 DNA sequence: TGTGCCAGCAGCAGACGAGTGGTAGCGGGAGAAACTGAGCAGTTCTTC. Residues: CASSRRVVAGETEQFF.

V usage is TRBV6-5 and J usage is TRBJ2-3, with TRBD2 as a possible D gene (6 bases). V lost 2 bases and J lost 2, with 8 bases in between. This CDR3 has 14 amino acids. CDR1 and CDR2 from the germline V gene are MNHEY and SVGAGI. DNA for the CDR3: TGTGCCAGCAGTTACGGGGGGTCCACAGATACGCAGTATTTT. Translating gives CASSYGGSTDTQYF.

To note about this clonotype: A much larger clone lies one base from this, so it may be a read error. The chain uses TRBV20-1 and TRBJ2-1; D possibly uses TRBD1 or TRBD2 (6 bases each). This CDR3 region has 11 residues. Per the germline V gene, CDR1 is DFQATT and CDR2 is SNEGSKA (reference sequence). The CDR3 DNA is TGCAGTGCTAGGTGGGGGGCTGAGCAGCTCTTC. Its translation is CSARWGAEQLF.

This clonotype was observed many times. This chain uses TRBV29-1 with TRBJ2-7; 14 nucleotides line up with TRBD2. The CDR3 contains 14 residues. CDR1 and CDR2 (germline): SQVTM, ANQGSEA. Trimming at V came to 5 bases and at J to 7 bases, leaving 7 bases not matched to a gene. CDR3 sequence (DNA): TGCAGCGTTTTGGGACTAGCGGGAGTACAAGAGCAGTACTTC. This codes for CSVLGLAGVQEQYF.

The sample holds many counts of this clonotype. The chain carries TRBV6-2 or TRBV6-3 and TRBJ2-3, with a possible D match to TRBD2 (5 bases). CDR3 length: 14 amino acids. Germline V gene sequence: CDR1 MNHEY, CDR2 SVGEGT. V was pared by 7 bases and J by 6 bases, with 17 bases between. The DNA of the CDR3 is TGTGCCAGCAACAATCCCACTAGTGTTGATACGCAGTATTTT. Translating gives CASNNPTSVDTQYF.

This clonotype showed up many times. The chain links TRBV10-3 to TRBJ1-2, with D possibly being TRBD1 (5 bases). Trimming shortened V by 5 bases and J by 1 base, and 8 bases separated the two germline ends. Germline CDR1 reads ENHRY; CDR2 reads SYGVKD. This CDR3 is built from 13 residues. CDR3 nucleotides: TGTGCCATCAGTATGGACAATAACTATGGCTACACCTTC. Its translation is CAISMDNNYGYTF.

At least ten counts were recorded for this clonotype. The genes are TRBV4-2 and TRBJ2-7, with D unresolved. Trimming cost V 0 bases and J 8 bases, with 11 bases left between them. The CDR3 length is 13 residues. Germline V gives CDR1 LGHNA, CDR2 YNFKEQ. CDR3 nucleotide sequence: TGTGCCAGCAGCCAAGAGGACCTGGCTAAGCAGTACTTC. Translation: CASSQEDLAKQYF.

Regarding this clonotype: A clone one base away is much larger, so this may be a read error. The chain has TRBV20-1 and TRBJ2-7, with a tentative D call TRBD2 (5 bases). The CDR3 is made up of 12 amino acids. The germline V gene encodes CDR1 DFQATT and CDR2 SNEGSKA (reference sequence). CDR3 coding DNA: TGCAGTACTAGAGAGATCTACTACGAGCAGTACTTC. This gives the protein CSTREIYYEQYF.

This clonotype was observed at least ten times. The chain links TRBV4-3 to TRBJ2-7; D not certain. The V end was cut by 1 base, the J end by 5 bases, with 15 bases between. Germline V gene sequence: CDR1 LGHNA, CDR2 YSLEER. CDR3 length equals 15 residues. CDR3 coding DNA: TGCGCCAGCAGCCAAGTCGAAGGCGTGACCCACGAGCAGTACTTC. Translation: CASSQVEGVTHEQYF.

This chain joins TRBV4-3 and TRBJ2-7; D not certain. Germline V CDR1 and CDR2: LGHNA, YSLEER. V was cut by 2 bases and J by 1 base, with 12 bases left in between. CDR3 length: 15 amino acids. The CDR3 reads CASSQSAGWSYEQYF. CDR3 DNA sequence: TGCGCCAGCAGCCAATCGGCCGGGTGGTCCTACGAGCAGTACTTC.

In its sample, this clonotype was seen a few times. This sequence joins TRBV5-6 and TRBJ2-7; D gene uncertain. Germline CDR1 reads SGHDT; CDR2 reads YYEEEE. The CDR3 has 14 amino acids. The ends were cut back, 3 bases at V and 4 bases at J, with 14 bases in the middle. As DNA, the CDR3 is TGTGCCAGCAGCTCCAAAGACACAGCTTACGAGCAGTACTTC. Residues: CASSSKDTAYEQYF. The full variable domain, rest sourced from reference TRBV5-6 and TRBJ2-7, is DAGVTQSPTHLIKTRGQQVTLRCSPKSGHDTVSWYQQALGQGPQFIFQYYEEEERQRGNFPDRFSGHQFPNYSSELNVNALLLGDSALYLCASSSKDTAYEQYFGPGTRLTVT.

The rearrangement uses TRBV7-2 and TRBJ1-6; D remains unclear. Germline V lookup: CDR1 SGHTA, CDR2 FQGNSA. The CDR3 length is 20 residues. The V end was cut by 3 bases, the J end by 0 bases, with 21 bases between. CDR3 protein: CASSFHPGSSLSSYNSPLHF. CDR3 DNA sequence: TGTGCCAGCAGCTTCCATCCTGGCAGCTCCTTAAGCTCCTATAATTCACCCCTCCACTTT.

This clonotype was observed at least ten times. CDR3: CASSPRDGYNSPLHF. CDR3 sequence (DNA): TGTGCCAGCAGCCCCCGGGACGGGTATAATTCACCCCTCCACTTT. The chain uses TRBV5-8 and TRBJ1-6; TRBD1 is a possible D gene (5 bases). V was trimmed by 4 bases and J by 4 bases, leaving 12 bases between them. Germline V gene lookup returns CDR1 SGHTS and CDR2 YDEGEE. This CDR3 comprises 15 residues.

With regard to this clonotype: With a much larger clone just one base away, this may be a read error. The chain is built from TRBV4-3 and TRBJ1-3; D call uncertain. CDR1 and CDR2 from the germline V gene are LGHNA and YSLEER. This CDR3 is 16 amino acids long. The CDR3 DNA reads TGCGCCAGCGGCCAAGATGCCAGATCCTCTGGAAACACCATATATTTT. This translates into CASGQDARSSGNTIYF.

The chain joins TRBV27 to TRBJ2-7; no definite D call. The CDR3 runs to 13 residues. V was trimmed by 3 bases and J by 0 bases, leaving 6 bases between them. Germline-derived CDR1 and CDR2 are MNHEY and SMNVEV (reference sequence). This CDR3 is CASSFSPSYEQYF. DNA of the CDR3: TGTGCCAGCAGTTTTAGCCCCTCCTACGAGCAGTACTTC.

Many counts were recorded for this clonotype. For the CDR3, the DNA is TGCGCCAGCAGCCAAGGACTAGCGGGACACTACGAGCAGTACTTC. This codes for CASSQGLAGHYEQYF. The J gene is TRBJ2-7, the V gene TRBV4-3; TRBD2 agrees at 11 bases. The V segment lost 1 base and the J segment 3 bases; nucleotides outside the gene matches: 2. The CDR3 runs 15 residues. Germline V gene data show CDR1 as LGHNA and CDR2 as YSLEER.

The rearrangement links TRBV12-3 or TRBV12-4 to TRBJ1-4; TRBD1 matches at 7 bases. V lost 7 bases, J lost 4 bases, and 9 bases stayed unmatched. This CDR3 region has 15 residues. The CDR3: CASTLGGQINEKLFF. The DNA for the CDR3 is TGTGCCAGCACCCTTGGGGGACAGATTAATGAAAAACTGTTTTTT.

This clonotype was detected ten times or more. The chain recombines TRBV20-1 with TRBJ2-3, with D hard to call. V gave up 3 bases and J gave up 6 bases, with 4 bases separating them. The CDR3 consists of 10 residues. The V gene's germline CDR1 is DFQATT and CDR2 SNEGSKA (reference sequence). The CDR3 bases are TGCAGTGCTAGCCCCGATACGCAGTATTTT. Translated, it gives CSASPDTQYF.

This clonotype was recorded at least ten times. The rearrangement links TRBV2 to TRBJ1-6; the D gene is possibly TRBD1 (5 bases). The V end lost 5 bases, the J end lost 11 bases, and 19 bases lay between the germline ends. Germline CDR1 reads SNHLY; CDR2 reads FYNNEI. This CDR3 contains 15 residues. CDR3 residues: CASSPGKGFLAPLHF. As DNA, the CDR3 is TGTGCCAGCAGTCCAGGGAAGGGCTTTTTAGCACCCCTCCACTTT.

V usage is TRBV4-1 and J usage is TRBJ2-7, with TRBD1 identical over 9 bases. Trimming cost V 0 bases and J 1 base; bases outside gene matches: 10. The CDR3 extends over 18 amino acids. Germline V gives CDR1 MGHRA, CDR2 YSYEKL. The CDR3 loop reads CASSQDKSGTGLSYEQYF. Here the CDR3 DNA reads TGCGCCAGCAGCCAAGATAAGTCGGGGACAGGGCTTTCCTACGAGCAGTACTTC.

The rearrangement joins TRBV5-6 to TRBJ1-2, with TRBD1 matching 7 bases. The CDR3 loop spans 14 amino acids. CDR1 is SGHDT, CDR2 YYEEEE, per germline. The J segment lost 4 bases and the V segment lost 6 bases, leaving 9 bases of the junction unmatched. CDR3 DNA: TGTGCCAGCATCGGGACAGCGCCTTTCTATGGCTACACCTTC. Translation gives CASIGTAPFYGYTF.

This clonotype was recorded many times. The chain is built from TRBV12-3 or TRBV12-4 and TRBJ2-2, with 7 bases identical to TRBD1. The CDR3 runs to 16 residues. Trimming at V came to 5 bases and at J to 6 bases, leaving 12 bases not matched to a gene. CDR3 region: CASSPSYPGGAGELFF. In DNA, the CDR3 is TGTGCCAGCAGTCCCTCGTACCCAGGGGGAGCCGGGGAGCTGTTTTTT.

The chain combines TRBV27 with TRBJ2-7; D is ambiguous. Germline V CDR1 and CDR2: MNHEY, SMNVEV (reference sequence). The germline V and J ends were trimmed by 6 bases and 1 base, with 10 bases remaining between them. The CDR3 has 13 amino acids. CDR3 sequence reads: CASRKLQSYEQYF. CDR3 nucleotide sequence: TGTGCCAGCAGAAAGTTACAGTCCTACGAGCAGTACTTC.

On this clonotype itself: This sequence may be a read error, since a much larger clone differs from it by one base. Lacking the conserved final phenylalanine or tryptophan, this CDR3 likely reflects a read error. The CDR3 loop reads CASSFTGIHEQYY. For the CDR3, the DNA is TGCGCCAGCAGCTTTACAGGGATCCACGAGCAGTACTAC. The gene calls are TRBV5-1 and TRBJ2-7, with a possible D match to TRBD1 (6 bases). Germline CDR1 reads SGHRS; CDR2 reads YFSETQ. This CDR3 region has 13 residues. Deletions cut 2 bases from V and 5 bases from J, with 11 bases between.